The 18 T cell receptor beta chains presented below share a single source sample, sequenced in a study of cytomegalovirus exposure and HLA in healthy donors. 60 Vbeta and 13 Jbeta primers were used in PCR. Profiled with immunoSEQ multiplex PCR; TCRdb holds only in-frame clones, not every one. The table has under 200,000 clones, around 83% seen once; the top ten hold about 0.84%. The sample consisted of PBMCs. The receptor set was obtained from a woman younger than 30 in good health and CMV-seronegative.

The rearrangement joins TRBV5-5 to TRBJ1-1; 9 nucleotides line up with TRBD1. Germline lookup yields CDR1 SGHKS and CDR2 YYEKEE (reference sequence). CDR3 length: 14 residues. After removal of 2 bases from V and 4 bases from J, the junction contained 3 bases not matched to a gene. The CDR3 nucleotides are TGTGCCAGCAGCTTAACAGGGGGCCTCACTGAAGCTTTCTTT. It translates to CASSLTGGLTEAFF. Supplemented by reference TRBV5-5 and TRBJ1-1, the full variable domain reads DAGVTQSPTHLIKTRGQQVTLRCSPISGHKSVSWYQQVLGQGPQFIFQYYEKEERGRGNFPDRFSARQFPNYSSELNVNALLLGDSALYLCASSLTGGLTEAFFGQGTRLTVV.

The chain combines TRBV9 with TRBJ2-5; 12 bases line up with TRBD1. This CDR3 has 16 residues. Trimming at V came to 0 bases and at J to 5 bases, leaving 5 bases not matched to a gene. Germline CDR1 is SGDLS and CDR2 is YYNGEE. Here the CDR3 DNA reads TGTGCCAGCAGCGTAGAAGGGACAGGGGGCTTGGAGACCCAGTACTTC. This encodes CASSVEGTGGLETQYF.

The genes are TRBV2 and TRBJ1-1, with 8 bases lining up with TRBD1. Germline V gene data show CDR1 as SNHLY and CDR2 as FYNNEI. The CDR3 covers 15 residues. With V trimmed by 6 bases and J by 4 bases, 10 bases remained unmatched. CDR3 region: CASRDRVRGSTEAFF. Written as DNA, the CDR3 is TGTGCCAGCAGGGACAGGGTAAGAGGGAGCACTGAAGCTTTCTTT.

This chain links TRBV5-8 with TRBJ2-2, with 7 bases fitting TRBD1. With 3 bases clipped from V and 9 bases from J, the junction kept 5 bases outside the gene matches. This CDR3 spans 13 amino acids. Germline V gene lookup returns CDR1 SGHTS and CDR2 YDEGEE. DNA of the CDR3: TGTGCCAGCAGCTATAAACAGGGGTGGGAGCTGTTTTTT. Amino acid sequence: CASSYKQGWELFF.

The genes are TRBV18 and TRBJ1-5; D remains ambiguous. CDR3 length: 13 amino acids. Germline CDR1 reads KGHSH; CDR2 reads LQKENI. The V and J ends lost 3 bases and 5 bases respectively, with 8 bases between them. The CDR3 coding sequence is TGTGCCAGCTCACCGGGCAATGATCAGCCCCAGCATTTT. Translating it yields CASSPGNDQPQHF.

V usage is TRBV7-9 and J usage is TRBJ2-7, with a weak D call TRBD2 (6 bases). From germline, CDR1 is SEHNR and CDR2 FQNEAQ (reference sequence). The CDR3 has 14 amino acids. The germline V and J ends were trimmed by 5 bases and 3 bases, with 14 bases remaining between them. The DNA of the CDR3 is TGTGCCAGCAGCCGGGGGAGTAGGGACTACGAGCAGTACTTC. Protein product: CASSRGSRDYEQYF.

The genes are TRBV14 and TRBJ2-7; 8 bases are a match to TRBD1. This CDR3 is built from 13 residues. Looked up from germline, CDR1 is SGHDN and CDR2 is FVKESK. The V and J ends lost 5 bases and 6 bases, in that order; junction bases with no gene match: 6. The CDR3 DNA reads TGTGCCAGCAGCTTCCTAACAGGGGGCGAGCAGTACTTC. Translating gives CASSFLTGGEQYF.

DNA for the CDR3: TGTGCCAGCAGCTTGGATGATAGCTCCTACGAGCAGTACTTC. This codes for CASSLDDSSYEQYF. The chain joins TRBV5-6 to TRBJ2-7; D uncertain. V gave up 0 bases and J gave up 0 bases, with 7 bases separating them. Germline CDR1 is SGHDT and CDR2 is YYEEEE. The CDR3 contains 14 residues.

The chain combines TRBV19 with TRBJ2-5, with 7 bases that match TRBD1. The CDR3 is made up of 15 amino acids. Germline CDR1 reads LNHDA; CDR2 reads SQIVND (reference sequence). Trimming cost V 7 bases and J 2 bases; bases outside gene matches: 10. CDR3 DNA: TGTGCCAGTAAGCTTCAGGGACAGAGGCAAGAGACCCAGTACTTC. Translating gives CASKLQGQRQETQYF.

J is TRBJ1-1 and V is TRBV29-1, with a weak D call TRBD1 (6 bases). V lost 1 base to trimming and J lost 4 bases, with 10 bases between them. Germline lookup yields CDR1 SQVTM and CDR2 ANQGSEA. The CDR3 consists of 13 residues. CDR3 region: CSVEGGGSTEAFF. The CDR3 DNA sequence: TGCAGCGTTGAAGGAGGGGGTAGCACTGAAGCTTTCTTT.

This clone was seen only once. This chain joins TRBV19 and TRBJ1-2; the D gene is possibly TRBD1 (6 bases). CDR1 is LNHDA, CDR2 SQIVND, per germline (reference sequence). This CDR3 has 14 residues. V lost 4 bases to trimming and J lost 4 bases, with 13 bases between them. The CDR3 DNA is TGTGCCAGTAGTACGACAGGTGGAACCTATGGCTACACCTTC. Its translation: CASSTTGGTYGYTF. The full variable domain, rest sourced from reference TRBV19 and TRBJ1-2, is DGGITQSPKYLFRKEGQNVTLSCEQNLNHDAMYWYRQDPGQGLRLIYYSQIVNDFQKGDIAEGYSVSREKKESFPLTVTSAQKNPTAFYLCASSTTGGTYGYTFGSGTRLTVV.

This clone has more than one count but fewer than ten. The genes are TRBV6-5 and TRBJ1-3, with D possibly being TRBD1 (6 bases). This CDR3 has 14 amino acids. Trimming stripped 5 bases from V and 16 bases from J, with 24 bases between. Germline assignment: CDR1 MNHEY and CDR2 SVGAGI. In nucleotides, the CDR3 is TGTGCCAGCAGTACCGGGACACGTCTTAGTGTAGCGTATTTT. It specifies CASSTGTRLSVAYF.

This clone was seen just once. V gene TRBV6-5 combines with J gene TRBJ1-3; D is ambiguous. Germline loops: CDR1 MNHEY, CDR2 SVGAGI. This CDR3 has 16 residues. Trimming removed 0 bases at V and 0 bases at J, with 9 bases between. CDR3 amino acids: CASSYSGRPSGNTIYF. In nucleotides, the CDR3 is TGTGCCAGCAGTTACTCGGGCAGGCCCTCTGGAAACACCATATATTTT.

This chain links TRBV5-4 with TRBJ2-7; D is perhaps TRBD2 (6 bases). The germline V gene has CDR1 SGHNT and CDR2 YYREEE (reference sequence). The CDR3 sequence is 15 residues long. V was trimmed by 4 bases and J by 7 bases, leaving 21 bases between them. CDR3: CASSGFGGEEREQYF. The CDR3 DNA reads TGTGCCAGCAGCGGATTCGGGGGAGAGGAGCGAGAGCAGTACTTC.

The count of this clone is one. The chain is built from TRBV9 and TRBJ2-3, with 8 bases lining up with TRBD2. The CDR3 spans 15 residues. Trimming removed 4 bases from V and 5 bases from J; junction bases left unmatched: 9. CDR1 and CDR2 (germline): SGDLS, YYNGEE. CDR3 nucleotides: TGTGCCAGCAGCAGTAGCGGGGCGGTTTTAGATACGCAGTATTTT. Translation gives CASSSSGAVLDTQYF.

This chain's CDR3 is CASSLRDSPYEQYF. The CDR3 DNA reads as TGTGCCAGCTCACTCCGGGATTCCCCCTACGAGCAGTACTTC. The chain has TRBV18 and TRBJ2-7; maybe TRBD2 (5 bases). The CDR3 totals 14 residues. From germline, CDR1 is KGHSH and CDR2 LQKENI. Trimming removed 4 bases from V and 2 bases from J, with 12 bases in between.

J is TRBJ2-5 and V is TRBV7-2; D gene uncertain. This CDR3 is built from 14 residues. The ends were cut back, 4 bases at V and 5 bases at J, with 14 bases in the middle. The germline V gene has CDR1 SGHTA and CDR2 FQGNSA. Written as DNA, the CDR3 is TGTGCCAGCAGCTCTTCCACCTCCGCGGAGACCCAGTACTTC. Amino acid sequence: CASSSSTSAETQYF.

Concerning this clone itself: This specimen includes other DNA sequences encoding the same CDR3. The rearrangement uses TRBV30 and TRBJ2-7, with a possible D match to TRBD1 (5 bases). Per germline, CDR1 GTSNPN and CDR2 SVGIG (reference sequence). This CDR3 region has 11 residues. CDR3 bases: TGTGCTTGGGGCACCTCCTACGAGCAGTACTTC. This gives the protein CAWGTSYEQYF.